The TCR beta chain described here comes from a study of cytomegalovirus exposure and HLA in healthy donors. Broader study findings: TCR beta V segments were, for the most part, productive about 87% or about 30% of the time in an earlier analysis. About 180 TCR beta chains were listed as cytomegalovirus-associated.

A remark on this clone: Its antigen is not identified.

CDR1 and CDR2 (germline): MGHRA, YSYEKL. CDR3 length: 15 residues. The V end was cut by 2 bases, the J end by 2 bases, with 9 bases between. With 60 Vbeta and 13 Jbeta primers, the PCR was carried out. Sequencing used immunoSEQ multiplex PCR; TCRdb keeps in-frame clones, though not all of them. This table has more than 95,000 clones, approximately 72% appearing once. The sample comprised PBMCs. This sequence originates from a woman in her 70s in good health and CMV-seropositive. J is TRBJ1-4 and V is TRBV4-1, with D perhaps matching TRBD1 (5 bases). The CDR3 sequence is CASSQWTNTNEKLFF. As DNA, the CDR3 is TGCGCCAGCAGCCAATGGACAAACACTAATGAAAAACTGTTTTTT.